This entry lists 31 T cell receptor beta chains sequenced from one sample in a study of cytomegalovirus exposure and HLA in healthy donors. PCR involved 60 Vbeta and 13 Jbeta primers. Here immunoSEQ multiplex PCR was the method, and the copy in TCRdb shows in-frame clones only, minus some. The sample has about 70,000 clones, 86% seen once. The sample comprised PBMCs. These receptors all stem from a woman aged 30 to 39 in good health and CMV-seronegative.

This clone was seen only once. The genes are TRBV19 and TRBJ2-1; 7 nucleotides line up with TRBD2. The CDR3 contains 14 residues. The germline gives CDR1 LNHDA, CDR2 SQIVND (reference sequence). V was clipped by 6 bases and J by 0 bases; unmatched bases: 2. The CDR3 loop is CASRPGGSYNEQFF. In nucleotides, the CDR3 is TGTGCCAGTAGGCCGGGGGGCTCCTACAATGAGCAGTTCTTC.

The J gene is TRBJ1-2, the V gene TRBV27; D not resolved. Per germline, CDR1 MNHEY and CDR2 SMNVEV (reference sequence). CDR3 size: 14 residues. V dropped 5 bases and J dropped 8 bases, with 18 bases sitting between them. The CDR3 region has the DNA TGTGCCAGCAGTCTGGGGAGCCCCCGAGGGGGCTACACCTTC. It translates to CASSLGSPRGGYTF.

This clone turned up a few times. J is TRBJ2-7 and V is TRBV7-9; TRBD2 matches at 7 bases. Germline-derived CDR1 and CDR2 are SEHNR and FQNEAQ (reference sequence). The CDR3 sequence is 15 residues long. J gave up 7 bases and V 3 bases, and 12 bases lay outside the gene matches. The CDR3 sequence: CASSLITSVEGEQYF. The CDR3, as DNA: TGTGCCAGCAGCTTGATAACTAGCGTGGAGGGGGAGCAGTACTTC.

V usage is TRBV5-4 and J usage is TRBJ2-5, with 9 bases aligning to TRBD1. The J call may be in error: the DNA end matches TRBJ2-7 better. Germline CDR1 is SGHNT and CDR2 is YYREEE (reference sequence). The CDR3 is 14 residues long. CDR3 coding DNA: TGTGCCAGCAGCCAACAGGGGGCTTCATACGAGCAGTACTTC. This sequence encodes CASSQQGASYEQYF.

The chain has TRBV5-1 and TRBJ2-7; TRBD2 agrees at 10 bases. The CDR3 runs to 16 residues. Germline assignment: CDR1 SGHRS and CDR2 YFSETQ. V dropped 2 bases and J dropped 7; count of bases not matched to a gene: 12. CDR3 loop: CASSFQAGGPGGEQYF. CDR3 DNA: TGCGCCAGCAGCTTCCAAGCGGGAGGGCCGGGTGGGGAGCAGTACTTC.

This rearrangement joins TRBV7-2 to TRBJ2-3; TRBD2 agrees at 8 bases. Germline V lookup: CDR1 SGHTA, CDR2 FQGNSA. The CDR3 is 16 residues long. With 5 bases clipped from V and 5 bases from J, the junction kept 12 bases outside the gene matches. This chain's CDR3 is CASSLLAGGRGDTQYF. DNA for the CDR3: TGTGCCAGCAGCCTCCTCGCGGGAGGCAGGGGAGATACGCAGTATTTT.

The V call is TRBV7-6, the J call TRBJ2-7; TRBD1 matches 9 bases. Germline V gene data show CDR1 as SGHVS and CDR2 as FNYEAQ. The CDR3 totals 15 residues. The ends lost 1 base at V and 6 bases at J; junction bases unmatched: 7. The DNA of the CDR3 is TGTGCCAGCAGCTTAGACCTAACAGGGGGCGGCGAGCAGTACTTC. It specifies CASSLDLTGGGEQYF.

The DNA of the CDR3 is TGCGCCAGCAGCGTACGGACAGAGCACGGGGAGCTGTTTTTT. Its protein product is CASSVRTEHGELFF. This rearrangement joins TRBV5-1 to TRBJ2-2; D may be TRBD1 (6 bases). This CDR3 contains 14 residues. V dropped 4 bases and J dropped 7 bases, with 14 bases sitting between them. Per germline, CDR1 SGHRS and CDR2 YFSETQ. The whole variable domain, filled in from reference TRBV5-1 and TRBJ2-2, reads KAGVTQTPRYLIKTRGQQVTLSCSPISGHRSVSWYQQTPGQGLQFLFEYFSETQRNKGNFPGRFSGRQFSNSRSEMNVSTLELGDSALYLCASSVRTEHGELFFGEGSRLTVL.

A remark on this clone: Other DNA sequences in this specimen translate into the identical CDR3. V is TRBV5-1 and J is TRBJ1-1; D unresolved. CDR3 length: 15 amino acids. CDR1 is SGHRS, CDR2 YFSETQ, per germline. V gave up 0 bases and J gave up 1 base, with 10 bases separating them. This CDR3 is CASSLGGGRNTEAFF. CDR3 sequence (DNA): TGCGCCAGCAGCTTGGGGGGAGGGAGGAACACTGAAGCTTTCTTT. Based on the CDR3 plus reference TRBV5-1 and TRBJ1-1, the full variable domain is KAGVTQTPRYLIKTRGQQVTLSCSPISGHRSVSWYQQTPGQGLQFLFEYFSETQRNKGNFPGRFSGRQFSNSRSEMNVSTLELGDSALYLCASSLGGGRNTEAFFGQGTRLTVV.

The chain joins TRBV5-1 to TRBJ2-1, with 7 bases that match TRBD2. J was trimmed by 4 bases and V by 4 bases; bases with no gene match: 14. The V gene's germline CDR1 is SGHRS and CDR2 YFSETQ. This CDR3 region has 17 residues. In nucleotides, the CDR3 is TGCGCCAGCAGCCCCGGGAGGAGGGCCCCCCAATACAATGAGCAGTTCTTC. Amino acid sequence: CASSPGRRAPQYNEQFF. Based on the CDR3 plus reference TRBV5-1 and TRBJ2-1, the full variable domain is KAGVTQTPRYLIKTRGQQVTLSCSPISGHRSVSWYQQTPGQGLQFLFEYFSETQRNKGNFPGRFSGRQFSNSRSEMNVSTLELGDSALYLCASSPGRRAPQYNEQFFGPGTRLTVL.

The gene calls are TRBV9 and TRBJ2-3; 13 bases fit TRBD2. Germline V gene data show CDR1 as SGDLS and CDR2 as YYNGEE. The V segment lost 4 bases and the J segment 6 bases; nucleotides outside the gene matches: 17. The CDR3 is made up of 19 amino acids. CDR3 sequence (DNA): TGTGCCAGCAGCTCACCGGGACTAGCGGGGAGGCTCGTATCCGATACGCAGTATTTT. This translates into CASSSPGLAGRLVSDTQYF.

As for this clone: One end of the junction does not line up with germline, which may come from a read error. The V call is TRBV5-1, the J call TRBJ2-7, with D possibly matching TRBD1 (5 bases). CDR1 is SGHRS and CDR2 is YFSETQ in the germline V gene. This CDR3 spans 14 amino acids. CDR3 DNA: TGCGCCAGCAGCTTAACAGGAGATACCTACGCGCAGTACTTC. Amino acids: CASSLTGDTYAQYF.

Concerning this clone: At the DNA level, this CDR3 is encoded by other sequences in the same sample as well. This chain uses TRBV28 with TRBJ2-7; TRBD1 matches 11 bases. Germline V CDR1 and CDR2: MDHEN, SYDVKM. The junction had 2 bases not matched to a gene; V was cut back by 4 bases and J by 6 bases. This CDR3 has 13 amino acids. The CDR3 protein is CASSSGQGGEQYF. DNA for the CDR3: TGTGCCAGCAGTTCGGGACAGGGGGGCGAGCAGTACTTC.

The chain links TRBV5-6 to TRBJ2-7; weak D call: TRBD2 (5 bases). The length of the CDR3 is 13 residues. V was cut by 2 bases and J by 2 bases, with 8 bases left in between. Germline V gene data show CDR1 as SGHDT and CDR2 as YYEEEE. CDR3 loop: CASSFASPYEQYF. The CDR3 DNA sequence: TGTGCCAGCAGCTTTGCTAGCCCCTACGAGCAGTACTTC.

The chain joins TRBV9 to TRBJ1-2, with D maybe TRBD1 (5 bases). Per the germline V gene, CDR1 is SGDLS and CDR2 is YYNGEE. Trimming pared 0 bases from V and 8 bases from J, leaving 14 bases between. The CDR3 is made up of 14 amino acids. CDR3 DNA: TGTGCCAGCAGCGTAGATGGCCGCGGGGGGGGCTACACCTTC. Translating it yields CASSVDGRGGGYTF.

This chain joins TRBV5-5 and TRBJ1-2; 9 bases align to TRBD1. Germline V gene lookup returns CDR1 SGHKS and CDR2 YYEKEE (reference sequence). Trimming at V came to 0 bases and at J to 3 bases, leaving 3 bases not matched to a gene. The CDR3 consists of 15 residues. The CDR3 DNA is TGTGCCAGCAGCTTGGGACAGGGGGAATACTATGGCTACACCTTC. It encodes CASSLGQGEYYGYTF.

V gene TRBV19 combines with J gene TRBJ2-7, with 9 bases fitting TRBD1. Germline V gene lookup returns CDR1 LNHDA and CDR2 SQIVND (reference sequence). Trimming at V came to 3 bases and at J to 5 bases, leaving 8 bases not matched to a gene. This CDR3 has 15 residues. CDR3 in amino acids: CASSMGTGRRHEQYF. The CDR3 nucleotides are TGTGCCAGTAGTATGGGGACAGGGAGGAGGCACGAGCAGTACTTC.

The chain uses TRBV28 and TRBJ2-3; TRBD2 matches 12 bases. V lost 5 bases and J lost 3; bases outside the gene matches: 9. This CDR3 region has 17 residues. Germline V lookup: CDR1 MDHEN, CDR2 SYDVKM. CDR3 bases: TGTGCCAGCAGTGGGACTAGCGGGCGCGCGGGAACAGATACGCAGTATTTT. Its translation is CASSGTSGRAGTDTQYF.

The gene calls are TRBV11-2 and TRBJ1-2; tentative D call: TRBD1 (5 bases). Germline values: CDR1 SGHAT, CDR2 FQNNGV. This CDR3 is 14 amino acids long. V lost 0 bases to trimming and J lost 3 bases, with 8 bases between them. Here the CDR3 reads CASSLDRADYGYTF. The CDR3 DNA reads as TGTGCCAGCAGCTTAGACAGGGCAGACTATGGCTACACCTTC. Using reference TRBV11-2 and TRBJ1-2 for the parts outside the CDR3, the full variable domain is EAGVAQSPRYKIIEKRQSVAFWCNPISGHATLYWYQQILGQGPKLLIQFQNNGVVDDSQLPKDRFSAERLKGVDSTLKIQPAKLEDSAVYLCASSLDRADYGYTFGSGTRLTVV.

In the case of this clone: The junction shows a germline mismatch at one end, possibly a read error. The J gene is TRBJ2-3, the V gene TRBV7-7; D not resolved. Germline V gives CDR1 SSHAT, CDR2 FNYEAQ (reference sequence). CDR3 length: 13 amino acids. CDR3 amino acids: CASSSSGTDTQYF. The CDR3 DNA reads as TGTGCTAGCAGCAGCTCAGGAACAGATACGCAGTATTTT. Together with reference TRBV7-7 and TRBJ2-3, the CDR3 gives the full variable domain: GAGVSQSPRYKVTKRGQDVTLRCDPISSHATLYWYQQALGQGPEFLTYFNYEAQPDKSGLPSDRFSAERPEGSISTLTIQRTEQRDSAMYRCASSSSGTDTQYFGPGTRLTVL.

The CDR3 reads CASSLAWEGNSNEQFF. CDR3 nucleotide sequence: TGCGCCAGCAGCTTGGCTTGGGAGGGAAACTCCAATGAGCAGTTCTTC. The chain combines TRBV5-1 with TRBJ2-1; TRBD2 agrees at 7 bases. J lost 6 bases, V lost 0 bases, and 9 bases had no gene match. The CDR3 sequence is 16 residues long. Germline CDR1 SGHRS, CDR2 YFSETQ.

The V and J genes are TRBV10-3 and TRBJ2-7; 11 nucleotides line up with TRBD2. The CDR3 runs to 14 residues. Per germline, CDR1 ENHRY and CDR2 SYGVKD. V lost 6 bases, J lost 6 bases, and 7 bases stayed unmatched. The CDR3 region is CAISETSGTGEQYF. The CDR3, as DNA: TGTGCCATCAGCGAGACTAGCGGGACAGGCGAGCAGTACTTC.

The chain couples TRBV7-3 to TRBJ1-1; D not resolved. V lost 2 bases, J lost 1 base, and 8 bases lay in between. Germline V gene data show CDR1 as SGHTA and CDR2 as FQGTGA. The CDR3 contains 14 residues. CDR3 bases: TGTGCCAGCAGCTTAGATAGTCGGAACACTGAAGCTTTCTTT. It codes for CASSLDSRNTEAFF. Variable domain in full (rest from reference TRBV7-3 and TRBJ1-1): GAGVSQTPSNKVTEKGKYVELRCDPISGHTALYWYRQSLGQGPEFLIYFQGTGAADDSGLPNDRFFAVRPEGSVSTLKIQRTERGDSAVYLCASSLDSRNTEAFFGQGTRLTVV.

The V and J genes are TRBV4-1 and TRBJ1-2; weak D call: TRBD1 (5 bases). Between the trimmed V and J ends, which lost 0 bases and 4 bases, there was a span of 12 bases. Per germline, CDR1 MGHRA and CDR2 YSYEKL. The CDR3 is 15 amino acids. Here the CDR3 DNA reads TGCGCCAGCAGCCAAGATGTCCAGGGACTCTATGGCTACACCTTC. Translated: CASSQDVQGLYGYTF.

This clone turned up a few times. This rearrangement joins TRBV6-6 to TRBJ1-1, with D tentatively TRBD1 (6 bases). V lost 7 bases and J 7 bases, leaving 19 bases between the germline ends. Germline CDR1 is MNHNY and CDR2 is SVGAGI (reference sequence). The CDR3 contains 14 residues. CDR3 protein: CASTSGQTALEAFF. The DNA for the CDR3 is TGTGCCAGCACCTCCGGACAGACTGCACTTGAAGCTTTCTTT.

This rearrangement joins TRBV7-9 to TRBJ2-7, with D maybe TRBD2 (6 bases). This CDR3 spans 16 amino acids. V was trimmed by 1 base and J by 0 bases, leaving 13 bases between them. Germline lookup yields CDR1 SEHNR and CDR2 FQNEAQ (reference sequence). The CDR3: CASSLVGGGSSYEQYF. For the CDR3, the DNA is TGTGCCAGCAGCTTAGTCGGGGGTGGATCCTCCTACGAGCAGTACTTC.

The chain joins TRBV6-5 to TRBJ1-1, with a weak D call TRBD1 (5 bases). Trimming took 5 bases from V and 2 from J, leaving 15 bases between them. CDR1 MNHEY and CDR2 SVGAGI come from the germline V gene. The CDR3 contains 15 residues. CDR3 coding DNA: TGTGCCAGCAGTCCATTCCTCAGGGTAAACACTGAAGCTTTCTTT. Its translation: CASSPFLRVNTEAFF.

V and J are TRBV2 and TRBJ2-1, with D perhaps TRBD1 (5 bases). V lost 4 bases and J 0 bases, leaving 10 bases between the germline ends. The CDR3 totals 15 residues. Germline assignment: CDR1 SNHLY and CDR2 FYNNEI. CDR3 amino acids: CASSVDRSSYNEQFF. CDR3 nucleotides: TGTGCCAGCAGTGTTGACAGAAGCTCCTACAATGAGCAGTTCTTC.

The chain joins TRBV19 to TRBJ2-7; 9 nucleotides match TRBD2. The length of the CDR3 is 13 residues. V shed 5 bases and J 4 bases; nucleotides not matched to a gene: 3. CDR1 is LNHDA and CDR2 is SQIVND in the germline V gene (reference sequence). CDR3 nucleotide sequence: TGTGCCAGTAGTCTCCTAGCGGGATACGAGCAGTACTTC. This sequence encodes CASSLLAGYEQYF. Complete variable domain (other parts from reference TRBV19 and TRBJ2-7): DGGITQSPKYLFRKEGQNVTLSCEQNLNHDAMYWYRQDPGQGLRLIYYSQIVNDFQKGDIAEGYSVSREKKESFPLTVTSAQKNPTAFYLCASSLLAGYEQYFGPGTRLTVT.

Notes on this clone: Other nucleotide sequences from this sample produce the same CDR3. In DNA form, the CDR3 reads TGTGCCAGTAGTCCCGGGACAGGGGGTGAAGCTTTCTTT. Its translation: CASSPGTGGEAFF. The chain uses TRBV19 and TRBJ1-1; 11 bases align to TRBD1. The length of the CDR3 is 13 residues. V lost 5 bases and J lost 7; bases outside the gene matches: 3. Germline values: CDR1 LNHDA, CDR2 SQIVND (reference sequence).

V is TRBV18 and J is TRBJ2-7, with 7 positions matching TRBD1. V lost 6 bases to trimming and J lost 4 bases; unmatched junction nucleotides: 9. This CDR3 has 14 residues. The germline V gene encodes CDR1 KGHSH and CDR2 LQKENI. CDR3 region: CASSPGTVGYEQYF. Here the CDR3 DNA reads TGTGCCAGCTCGCCCGGGACAGTGGGGTACGAGCAGTACTTC.